These 14 T cell receptor beta chains were sequenced from one sample in a study of T cell responses to AZD1222 COVID-19 vaccine. Data came from immunoSEQ multiplex PCR; TCRdb stores just in-frame clones and leaves some out. The data hold 110,000 or so clones, with roughly 86% observed a single time. The sample consisted of peripheral blood, taken 28 days after the second AZD1222 dose. These receptor sequences come from an adult who received the AZD1222 COVID-19 vaccine.

The rearrangement links TRBV5-1 to TRBJ2-2; possibly TRBD2 for D (5 bases). This CDR3 has 15 residues. Between the trimmed V and J ends, which lost 4 bases and 3 bases, there was a span of 13 bases. Per the germline V gene, CDR1 is SGHRS and CDR2 is YFSETQ. The CDR3 sequence: CASSQKYGDTGELFF. The CDR3 DNA reads as TGCGCCAGCAGCCAGAAATACGGGGACACCGGGGAGCTGTTTTTT.

The chain is built from TRBV3-1 (or the pseudogene TRBV3-2) and TRBJ1-5, with 7 bases fitting TRBD1. V shed 1 base, J shed 6 bases, and the junction held 6 bases outside the gene matches. The germline V gene encodes CDR1 LGHDT and CDR2 YNNKEL (reference sequence). CDR3 length equals 15 residues. The CDR3 region is CASSQGDRAGQPQHF. DNA of the CDR3: TGTGCCAGCAGCCAAGGTGACAGGGCAGGTCAGCCCCAGCATTTT.

The CDR3 loop is CASSGSENTEAFF. In nucleotides, the CDR3 is TGTGCCAGCAGCGGCTCAGAGAACACTGAAGCTTTCTTT. The chain couples TRBV11-3 to TRBJ1-1; D gene unclear. This CDR3 spans 13 amino acids. The germline V and J ends were trimmed by 5 bases and 1 base, with 8 bases remaining between them. The germline gives CDR1 SGHNT, CDR2 YENEEA. The full variable domain, rest sourced from reference TRBV11-3 and TRBJ1-1, is EAGVVQSPRYKIIEKKQPVAFWCNPISGHNTLYWYLQNLGQGPELLIRYENEEAVDDSQLPKDRFSAERLKGVDSTLKIQPAELGDSAVYLCASSGSENTEAFFGQGTRLTVV.

This clone was found a few times. The chain employs TRBV27 and TRBJ2-7; 12 nucleotides agree with TRBD2. This CDR3 contains 15 residues. J gave up 7 bases and V 4 bases, and 8 bases lay outside the gene matches. Germline CDR1 and CDR2: MNHEY and SMNVEV (reference sequence). The CDR3 DNA follows: TGTGCCAGCAGTTCCGGACTAGCGGGAAAACGGGAGCAGTACTTC. Translated, it gives CASSSGLAGKREQYF.

The chain carries TRBV9 and TRBJ2-2, with D perhaps being TRBD1 or TRBD2 (5 bases each). There are 16 residues in the CDR3. Trimming took 0 bases from V and 3 from J, leaving 12 bases between them. Germline V CDR1 and CDR2: SGDLS, YYNGEE. The CDR3 DNA follows: TGTGCCAGCAGCGTAGTTGGGGGTATCGACACCGGGGAGCTGTTTTTT. As protein: CASSVVGGIDTGELFF.

The rearrangement uses TRBV5-3 and TRBJ2-7, with D unclear. TRBV5-3 is an open reading frame, and its role is uncertain. The CDR3 has 12 residues. Trimming pared 1 base from V and 4 bases from J, leaving 6 bases between. The CDR3 reads CARSLSCYEQYF. DNA for the CDR3: TGTGCCAGAAGCTTGTCTTGTTACGAGCAGTACTTC.

The chain recombines TRBV10-3 with TRBJ1-1; D is uncertain. Germline V CDR1 and CDR2: ENHRY, SYGVKD. Between the trimmed V and J ends, which lost 3 bases and 0 bases, there was a span of 8 bases. The CDR3 has 14 amino acids. CDR3 protein: CAISDLGMNTEAFF. CDR3 coding DNA: TGTGCCATCAGTGATCTGGGGATGAACACTGAAGCTTTCTTT.

This clone was counted a single time. The identical CDR3 is also encoded by other nucleotide sequences in the sample. This chain links TRBV30 with TRBJ2-7, with D possibly matching TRBD2 (5 bases). The CDR3 runs to 12 residues. The germline V gene has CDR1 GTSNPN and CDR2 SVGIG (reference sequence). Trimming pared 0 bases from V and 3 bases from J, leaving 6 bases between. CDR3 region: CAWSVRGYEQYF. CDR3 in DNA: TGTGCCTGGAGTGTACGGGGCTACGAGCAGTACTTC. Looking up the rest from reference TRBV30 and TRBJ2-7 gives the full variable domain: SQTIHQWPATLVQPVGSPLSLECTVEGTSNPNLYWYRQAAGRGLQLLFYSVGIGQISSEVPQNLSASRPQDRQFILSSKKLLLSDSGFYLCAWSVRGYEQYFGPGTRLTVT.

The V and J genes are TRBV28 and TRBJ1-5; no clear D gene. The CDR3 contains 13 residues. Germline V CDR1 and CDR2: MDHEN, SYDVKM. V dropped 3 bases and J dropped 2 bases, with 5 bases sitting between them. The CDR3 DNA reads as TGTGCCAGCAGTTTTGGGGGCAATCAGCCCCAGCATTTT. This sequence encodes CASSFGGNQPQHF. Looking up the rest from reference TRBV28 and TRBJ1-5 gives the full variable domain: DVKVTQSSRYLVKRTGEKVFLECVQDMDHENMFWYRQDPGLGLRLIYFSYDVKMKEKGDIPEGYSVSREKKERFSLILESASTNQTSMYLCASSFGGNQPQHFGDGTRLSIL.

The chain is built from TRBV5-1 and TRBJ2-7; possibly TRBD2 for D (5 bases). V lost 0 bases and J 4 bases, leaving 14 bases between the germline ends. The CDR3 loop spans 15 amino acids. The germline V gene has CDR1 SGHRS and CDR2 YFSETQ. This chain's CDR3 is CASSLAGVSPYEQYF. DNA for the CDR3: TGCGCCAGCAGCTTGGCCGGGGTTAGTCCTTACGAGCAGTACTTC.

V and J are TRBV5-4 and TRBJ1-5; D not certain. Trimming shortened V by 4 bases and J by 6 bases, and 14 bases separated the two germline ends. Germline V gene data show CDR1 as SGHNT and CDR2 as YYREEE (reference sequence). The CDR3 sequence is 14 residues long. The CDR3 is CASSRLGSGQPQHF. In DNA, the CDR3 is TGTGCCAGCAGCCGATTGGGTTCGGGTCAGCCCCAGCATTTT.

This clone was observed a few times. The rearrangement links TRBV6-5 to TRBJ2-7; 12 bases are shared with TRBD2. Germline CDR1 is MNHEY and CDR2 is SVGAGI. The CDR3 sequence is 15 residues long. The junction had 4 bases not matched to a gene; V was cut back by 5 bases and J by 2 bases. Here the CDR3 DNA reads TGTGCCAGCAGTACCCTAGCGGGAGGGCCCTACGAGCAGTACTTC. It specifies CASSTLAGGPYEQYF.

The rearrangement joins TRBV23-1 to TRBJ1-5; TRBD1 matches 7 bases. TRBV23-1 is filed as an ORF, its function uncertain. CDR3 length equals 15 residues. Losses at the gene ends were 5 bases for V and 4 bases for J; bases not matched to a gene: 8. CDR3 loop: CASSSRQGGNQPQHF. CDR3 DNA sequence: TGCGCCAGCAGTTCGAGACAGGGTGGGAATCAGCCCCAGCATTTT.

This rearrangement joins TRBV19 to TRBJ1-2; D gene ambiguous. Germline V gene data show CDR1 as LNHDA and CDR2 as SQIVND (reference sequence). Trimming shortened V by 5 bases and J by 2 bases, and 18 bases separated the two germline ends. The CDR3 has 16 residues. The CDR3 sequence is CASSLRGGASNYGYTF. DNA for the CDR3: TGTGCCAGTAGTCTTCGTGGAGGAGCCTCGAACTATGGCTACACCTTC.